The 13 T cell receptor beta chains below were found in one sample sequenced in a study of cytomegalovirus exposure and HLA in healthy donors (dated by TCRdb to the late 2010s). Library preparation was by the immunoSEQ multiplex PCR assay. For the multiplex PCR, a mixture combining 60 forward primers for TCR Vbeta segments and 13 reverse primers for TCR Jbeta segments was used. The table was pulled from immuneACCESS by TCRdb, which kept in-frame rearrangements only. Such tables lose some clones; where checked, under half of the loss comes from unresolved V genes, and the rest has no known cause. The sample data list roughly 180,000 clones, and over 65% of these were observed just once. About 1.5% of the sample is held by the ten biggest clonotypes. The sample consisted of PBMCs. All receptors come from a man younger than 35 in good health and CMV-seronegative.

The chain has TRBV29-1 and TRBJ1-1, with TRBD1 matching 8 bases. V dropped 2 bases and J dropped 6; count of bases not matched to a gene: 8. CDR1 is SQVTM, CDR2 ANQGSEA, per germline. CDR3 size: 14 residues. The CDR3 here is CSVELFAGGSEAFF. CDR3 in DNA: TGCAGCGTTGAACTATTTGCAGGGGGCTCTGAAGCTTTCTTT. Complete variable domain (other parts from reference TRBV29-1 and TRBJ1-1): SAVISQKPSRDICQRGTSLTIQCQVDSQVTMMFWYRQQPGQSLTLIATANQGSEATYESGFVIDKFPISRPNLTFSTLTVSNMSPEDSSIYLCSVELFAGGSEAFFGQGTRLTVV.

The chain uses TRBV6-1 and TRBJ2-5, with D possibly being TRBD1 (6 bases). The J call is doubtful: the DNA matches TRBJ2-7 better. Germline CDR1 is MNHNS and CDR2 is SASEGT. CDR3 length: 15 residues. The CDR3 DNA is TGTGCCAGCAGTGAAGTTGGCCAGGGGCCCTACGAGCAGTACTTC. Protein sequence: CASSEVGQGPYEQYF.

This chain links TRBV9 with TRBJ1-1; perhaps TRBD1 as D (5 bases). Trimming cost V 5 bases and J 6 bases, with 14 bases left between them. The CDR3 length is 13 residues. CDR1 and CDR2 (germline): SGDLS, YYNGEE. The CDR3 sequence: CASRGQSSAEAFF. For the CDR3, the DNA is TGTGCCAGCAGGGGGCAATCCTCCGCTGAAGCTTTCTTT.

The DNA for the CDR3 is TGTGCCAGCAGCGTAACAGGGAAAGGGGCCAACGTCCTGACTTTC. Protein product: CASSVTGKGANVLTF. This rearrangement joins TRBV11-3 to TRBJ2-6, with D possibly TRBD1 on 6 matching bases. The CDR3 loop spans 15 amino acids. Trimming removed 5 bases at V and 4 bases at J, with 12 bases between. Germline V gene data show CDR1 as SGHNT and CDR2 as YENEEA.

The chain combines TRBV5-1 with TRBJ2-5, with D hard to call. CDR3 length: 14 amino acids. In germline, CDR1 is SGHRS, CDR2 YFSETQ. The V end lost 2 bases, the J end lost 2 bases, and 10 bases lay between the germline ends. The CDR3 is CASSLTQIQETQYF. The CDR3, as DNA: TGCGCCAGCAGCTTAACCCAGATTCAAGAGACCCAGTACTTC.

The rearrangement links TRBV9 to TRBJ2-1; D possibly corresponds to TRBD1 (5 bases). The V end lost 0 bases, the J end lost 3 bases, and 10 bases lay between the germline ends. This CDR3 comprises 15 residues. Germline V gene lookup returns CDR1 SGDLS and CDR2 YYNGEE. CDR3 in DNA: TGTGCCAGCAGCGTAGAAGGGGTGGTCTACAATGAGCAGTTCTTC. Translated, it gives CASSVEGVVYNEQFF. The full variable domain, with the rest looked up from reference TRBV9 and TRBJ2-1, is DSGVTQTPKHLITATGQRVTLRCSPRSGDLSVYWYQQSLDQGLQFLIQYYNGEERAKGNILERFSAQQFPDLHSELNLSSLELGDSALYFCASSVEGVVYNEQFFGPGTRLTVL.

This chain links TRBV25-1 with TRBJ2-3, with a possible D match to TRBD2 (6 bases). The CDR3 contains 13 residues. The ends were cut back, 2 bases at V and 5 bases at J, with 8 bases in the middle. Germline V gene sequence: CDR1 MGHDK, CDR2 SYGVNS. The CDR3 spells CASSEGGVDTQYF. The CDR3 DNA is TGTGCCAGCAGTGAAGGAGGGGTAGATACGCAGTATTTT.

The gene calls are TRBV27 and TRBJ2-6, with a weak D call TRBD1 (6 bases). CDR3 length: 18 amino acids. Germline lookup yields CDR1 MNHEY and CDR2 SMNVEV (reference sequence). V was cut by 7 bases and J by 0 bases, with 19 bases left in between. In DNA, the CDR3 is TGTGCCAGCACCCTGATGGGGGCCCCGAGCTCTGGGGCCAACGTCCTGACTTTC. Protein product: CASTLMGAPSSGANVLTF.

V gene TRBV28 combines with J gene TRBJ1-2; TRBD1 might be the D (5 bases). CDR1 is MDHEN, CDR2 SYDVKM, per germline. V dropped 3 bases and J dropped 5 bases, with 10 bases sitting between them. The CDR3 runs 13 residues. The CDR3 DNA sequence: TGTGCCAGCAGTTTTTCGGGGGAGTATGGCTACACCTTC. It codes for CASSFSGEYGYTF.

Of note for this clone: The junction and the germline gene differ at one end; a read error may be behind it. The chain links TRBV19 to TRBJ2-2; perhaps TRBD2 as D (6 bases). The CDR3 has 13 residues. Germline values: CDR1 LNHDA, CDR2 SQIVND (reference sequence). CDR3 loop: CEGGYRGTGELFF. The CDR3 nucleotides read TGCGAGGGCGGGTACCGGGGGACCGGGGAGCTGTTTTTT.

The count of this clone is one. This CDR3 reads CASSQGEAYEQYF. The CDR3 DNA reads as TGCGCCAGCAGCCAAGGCGAGGCCTACGAGCAGTACTTC. The chain couples TRBV4-1 to TRBJ2-7; unclear D gene. Trimming shortened V by 1 base and J by 2 bases, and 6 bases separated the two germline ends. Per germline, CDR1 MGHRA and CDR2 YSYEKL. This CDR3 is 13 amino acids long.

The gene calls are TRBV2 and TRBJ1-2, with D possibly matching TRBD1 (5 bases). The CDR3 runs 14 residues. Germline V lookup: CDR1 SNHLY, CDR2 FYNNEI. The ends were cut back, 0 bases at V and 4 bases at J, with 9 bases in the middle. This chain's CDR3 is CASSEAGQGYGYTF. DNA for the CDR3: TGTGCCAGCAGTGAAGCGGGTCAGGGCTATGGCTACACCTTC.

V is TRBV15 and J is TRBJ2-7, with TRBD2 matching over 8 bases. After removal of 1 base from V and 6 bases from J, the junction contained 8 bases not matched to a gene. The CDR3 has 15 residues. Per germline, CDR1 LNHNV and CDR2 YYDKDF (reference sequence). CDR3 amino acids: CATSRGGGLEGEQYF. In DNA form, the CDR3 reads TGTGCCACCAGCAGAGGTGGGGGACTAGAGGGCGAGCAGTACTTC. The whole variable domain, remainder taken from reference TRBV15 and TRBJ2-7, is DAMVIQNPRYQVTQFGKPVTLSCSQTLNHNVMYWYQQKSSQAPKLLFHYYDKDFNNEADTPDNFQSRRPNTSFCFLDIRSPGLGDTAMYLCATSRGGGLEGEQYFGPGTRLTVT.